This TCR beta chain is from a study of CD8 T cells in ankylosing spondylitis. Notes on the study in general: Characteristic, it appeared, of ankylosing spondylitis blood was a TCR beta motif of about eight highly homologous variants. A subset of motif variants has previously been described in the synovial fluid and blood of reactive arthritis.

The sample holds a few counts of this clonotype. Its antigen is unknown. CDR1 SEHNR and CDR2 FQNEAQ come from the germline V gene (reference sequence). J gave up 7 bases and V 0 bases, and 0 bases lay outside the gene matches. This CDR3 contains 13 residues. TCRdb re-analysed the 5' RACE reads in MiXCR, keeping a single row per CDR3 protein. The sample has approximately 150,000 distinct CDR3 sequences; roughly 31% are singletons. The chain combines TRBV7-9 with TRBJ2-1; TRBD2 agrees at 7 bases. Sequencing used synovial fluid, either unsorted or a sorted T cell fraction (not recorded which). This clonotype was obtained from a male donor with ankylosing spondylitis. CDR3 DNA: TGTGCCAGCAGCTTAGCGGGACTAAATGAGCAGTTCTTC. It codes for CASSLAGLNEQFF.